Given below is one T cell receptor (beta chain) in context. The study drew participants aged 18 to 89 years from some 23 US areas. It was within 2 weeks before study entry that exposed participants met a COVID-19 case. The sample belongs to a study of blood T cell repertoires in COVID-19. The overall study: The origin of the acute and convalescent COVID-19 samples was the United States, Italy and Spain.

Per the authors' pipeline: Estimation of nucleated cell counts was performed using reference gene primer amplification. Assay used: immunoSEQ multiplex PCR; TCRdb lists only in-frame clones, some missing. The V and J calls and the clone size are those of that table, but D and trimming were determined from the DNA. The sample yields roughly 190,000 clones, 65% to 85% seen once. The CDR3 sequence is 15 residues long. Germline V CDR1 and CDR2: SGDLS, YYNGEE. The junction had 4 bases not matched to a gene; V was cut back by 4 bases and J by 5 bases. Sequenced material: PBMCs or T cells enriched from blood (not recorded which). The clonotype was recovered from a woman in her twenties or thirties who had been exposed to COVID-19. The genes are TRBV9 and TRBJ1-4; 11 bases are shared with TRBD1. The CDR3 DNA is TGTGCCAGCAGCCCGGGGACAGGGGGAAATGAAAAACTGTTTTTT. It codes for CASSPGTGGNEKLFF.